The 30 T cell receptor beta chains presented below share a single source sample, sequenced in a study of OX40 agonist ivuxolimab in advanced cancers. Only in-frame clones appear in the TCRdb table, and some are missing; sequencing was by immunoSEQ multiplex PCR. The table lists some 80,000 clones, 85% to 95% of them singletons, with roughly 20% in the top ten. Sequences were derived from CD4+ or CD8+ T cells sorted from blood, sampled in a trial of the OX40 agonist ivuxolimab. Every receptor here comes from an adult with an advanced solid tumor such as melanoma, head and neck, liver or kidney cancer.

The gene calls are TRBV5-6 and TRBJ1-1; D uncertain. CDR1 and CDR2 from the germline V gene are SGHDT and YYEEEE. V dropped 5 bases and J dropped 3 bases, with 14 bases sitting between them. CDR3 length: 14 residues. CDR3: CASRVGGLDTEAFF. CDR3 sequence (DNA): TGTGCCAGCAGGGTGGGAGGATTGGACACTGAAGCTTTCTTT.

V gene TRBV4-1 combines with J gene TRBJ2-3; D ambiguous. Germline V gene sequence: CDR1 MGHRA, CDR2 YSYEKL. The CDR3 is made up of 16 amino acids. V lost 0 bases, J lost 0 bases, and 10 bases lay in between. CDR3 in amino acids: CASSQDSSVSTDTQYF. The CDR3 DNA follows: TGCGCCAGCAGCCAAGATTCGTCCGTTAGCACAGATACGCAGTATTTT.

V gene TRBV29-1 combines with J gene TRBJ2-3, with D perhaps given as TRBD1 or TRBD2 (6 bases each). There are 18 residues in the CDR3. Per germline, CDR1 SQVTM and CDR2 ANQGSEA. V gave up 7 bases and J gave up 7 bases, with 33 bases separating them. The DNA for the CDR3 is TGCAGCGGACTAGAGGGAAGGGGGTTACGGGCCCCGGGCCATACGCAGTATTTT. Its translation is CSGLEGRGLRAPGHTQYF.

The chain recombines TRBV2 with TRBJ2-1; D is undetermined. Trimming pared 5 bases from V and 7 bases from J, leaving 12 bases between. Germline lookup yields CDR1 SNHLY and CDR2 FYNNEI. The CDR3 has 13 residues. CDR3 in DNA: TGTGCCAGCAGTTACTCCCTATGGAATGAGCAGTTCTTC. It specifies CASSYSLWNEQFF.

This chain links TRBV7-8 with TRBJ2-1; D tentatively fits TRBD1 or TRBD2 (5 bases each). V was pared by 5 bases and J by 4 bases, with 18 bases between. Looked up from germline, CDR1 is SGHVS and CDR2 is FQNEAQ. This CDR3 comprises 16 residues. The CDR3 is CASSLDPGTAYNEQFF. CDR3 DNA sequence: TGTGCCAGCAGCCTAGACCCCGGGACCGCGTACAATGAGCAGTTCTTC.

V is TRBV4-3 and J is TRBJ2-1; 7 positions agree with TRBD2. J gave up 4 bases and V 2 bases, and 5 bases lay outside the gene matches. Germline V gives CDR1 LGHNA, CDR2 YSLEER. The CDR3 contains 15 residues. The CDR3 is CASSQLQRGYNEQFF. For the CDR3, the DNA is TGCGCCAGCAGCCAACTCCAGCGGGGTTACAATGAGCAGTTCTTC.

This chain uses TRBV27 with TRBJ2-1, with 13 bases fitting TRBD2. CDR3 size: 16 residues. Germline CDR1 reads MNHEY; CDR2 reads SMNVEV (reference sequence). Losses at the gene ends were 2 bases for V and 4 bases for J; bases not matched to a gene: 2. CDR3 amino acids: CASSLPTSGGYNEQFF. In nucleotides, the CDR3 is TGTGCCAGCAGTTTACCGACTAGCGGGGGGTACAATGAGCAGTTCTTC.

This chain links TRBV4-3 with TRBJ1-3; D perhaps matches TRBD1 (5 bases). V was cut by 0 bases and J by 4 bases, with 19 bases left in between. The CDR3 covers 18 residues. CDR1 is LGHNA and CDR2 is YSLEER in the germline V gene. The CDR3 is CASSQDAQSTGPGNTIYF. For the CDR3, the DNA is TGCGCCAGCAGCCAAGATGCCCAAAGCACGGGGCCGGGAAACACCATATATTTT.

The chain uses TRBV4-1 and TRBJ2-7; 10 bases align to TRBD1. The germline CDR1 and CDR2 sequences are MGHRA and YSYEKL. Losses at the gene ends were 3 bases for V and 7 bases for J; bases not matched to a gene: 9. This CDR3 comprises 15 residues. DNA of the CDR3: TGCGCCAGCAGCCATCCAGCCGGGACAGGGGATGAGCAGTACTTC. Protein sequence: CASSHPAGTGDEQYF.

In this sample, this clone turned up once. The rearrangement uses TRBV7-2 and TRBJ2-7, with D perhaps matching TRBD2 (5 bases). The CDR3 is made up of 12 amino acids. In germline, CDR1 is SGHTA, CDR2 FQGNSA. Trimming cost V 1 base and J 7 bases, with 8 bases left between them. The CDR3 DNA is TGTGCCAGCAGCTTAGTAACGGGAGAGCAGTACTTC. Translating gives CASSLVTGEQYF. Drawing the rest from reference TRBV7-2 and TRBJ2-7, the complete variable domain is GAGVSQSPSNKVTEKGKDVELRCDPISGHTALYWYRQSLGQGLEFLIYFQGNSAPDKSGLPSDRFSAERTGGSVSTLTIQRTQQEDSAVYLCASSLVTGEQYFGPGTRLTVT.

This rearrangement joins TRBV6-6 to TRBJ2-7; weak D call: TRBD2 (5 bases). V dropped 2 bases and J dropped 3 bases, with 11 bases sitting between them. The CDR3 is made up of 14 amino acids. The germline CDR1 and CDR2 sequences are MNHNY and SVGAGI (reference sequence). CDR3 nucleotide sequence: TGTGCCAGCAGTTACGAAGCGGTTCTCTACGAGCAGTACTTC. It yields the protein CASSYEAVLYEQYF.

The chain joins TRBV4-3 to TRBJ2-1; D uncertain. The CDR3 extends over 14 amino acids. Deletions cut 4 bases from V and 1 base from J, with 8 bases between. CDR1 and CDR2 (germline): LGHNA, YSLEER. The CDR3 DNA sequence: TGCGCCAGCAGCCCAGCCACATCCTACAATGAGCAGTTCTTC. As protein: CASSPATSYNEQFF.

The chain links TRBV19 to TRBJ1-2; TRBD1 might be the D (5 bases). Germline V gene lookup returns CDR1 LNHDA and CDR2 SQIVND (reference sequence). CDR3 size: 13 residues. The V gene lost 1 base and the J gene lost 6 bases, with 9 bases spanning the gap. As DNA, the CDR3 is TGTGCCAGTAGTATAGTTCCGGGGGATGGCTACACCTTC. Amino acid sequence: CASSIVPGDGYTF.

The V gene is TRBV19, the J gene TRBJ1-3; 7 bases are a match to TRBD1. The CDR3 is 13 amino acids. The trim removed 5 bases at V and 2 bases at J, leaving 0 bases unmatched. The germline CDR1 and CDR2 sequences are LNHDA and SQIVND (reference sequence). In DNA form, the CDR3 reads TGTGCCAGTAGTCAGGGGGCTGGAAACACCATATATTTT. This sequence encodes CASSQGAGNTIYF.

This chain connects TRBV2 to TRBJ2-7; 7 nucleotides match TRBD2. CDR3 size: 16 residues. Germline CDR1 SNHLY, CDR2 FYNNEI. The V segment lost 3 bases and the J segment 3 bases; nucleotides outside the gene matches: 11. CDR3 nucleotides: TGTGCCAGCAGTGAGCCAGCGGGGCTAACGGTCTACGAGCAGTACTTC. It specifies CASSEPAGLTVYEQYF.

The chain joins TRBV7-2 to TRBJ1-1; TRBD1 aligns across 7 bases. The CDR3 runs 15 residues. The germline V gene encodes CDR1 SGHTA and CDR2 FQGNSA. The trim removed 2 bases at V and 4 bases at J, leaving 7 bases unmatched. The CDR3 here is CASSLRRQGITEAFF. The CDR3 DNA reads TGTGCCAGCAGCTTACGGCGACAGGGAATCACTGAAGCTTTCTTT. Full variable domain (outside the CDR3, taken from reference TRBV7-2 and TRBJ1-1): GAGVSQSPSNKVTEKGKDVELRCDPISGHTALYWYRQSLGQGLEFLIYFQGNSAPDKSGLPSDRFSAERTGGSVSTLTIQRTQQEDSAVYLCASSLRRQGITEAFFGQGTRLTVV.

This clone was observed once. The chain couples TRBV5-6 to TRBJ2-2; the D call may be TRBD1 or TRBD2 (5 bases each). The CDR3 is made up of 15 amino acids. Trimming removed 4 bases at V and 6 bases at J, with 16 bases between. Per the germline V gene, CDR1 is SGHDT and CDR2 is YYEEEE. The CDR3 spells CASSARDAGPGELFF. For the CDR3, the DNA is TGTGCCAGCAGCGCCCGGGACGCCGGTCCCGGGGAGCTGTTTTTT. Variable domain in full (rest from reference TRBV5-6 and TRBJ2-2): DAGVTQSPTHLIKTRGQQVTLRCSPKSGHDTVSWYQQALGQGPQFIFQYYEEEERQRGNFPDRFSGHQFPNYSSELNVNALLLGDSALYLCASSARDAGPGELFFGEGSRLTVL.

V usage is TRBV11-3 and J usage is TRBJ2-5, with 10 bases that match TRBD2. V was clipped by 5 bases and J by 3 bases; unmatched bases: 3. The germline V gene has CDR1 SGHNT and CDR2 YENEEA. This CDR3 comprises 14 residues. In DNA, the CDR3 is TGTGCCAGCAGCCTTAGCGGGGGGAAAGAGACCCAGTACTTC. This encodes CASSLSGGKETQYF.

V gene TRBV5-5 combines with J gene TRBJ2-7; 9 bases match TRBD1. The CDR3 covers 16 residues. The germline V gene encodes CDR1 SGHKS and CDR2 YYEKEE (reference sequence). Trimming took 0 bases from V and 3 from J; bases not matched to a gene: 7. The CDR3 DNA reads as TGTGCCAGCAGCTTGGCCTCCCCGGGACAGGGCTACGAGCAGTACTTC. This encodes CASSLASPGQGYEQYF. Complete variable domain (other parts from reference TRBV5-5 and TRBJ2-7): DAGVTQSPTHLIKTRGQQVTLRCSPISGHKSVSWYQQVLGQGPQFIFQYYEKEERGRGNFPDRFSARQFPNYSSELNVNALLLGDSALYLCASSLASPGQGYEQYFGPGTRLTVT.

The V and J genes are TRBV6-1 and TRBJ2-7, with 7 positions matching TRBD1. V shed 0 bases and J 3 bases; nucleotides not matched to a gene: 8. Germline V gives CDR1 MNHNS, CDR2 SASEGT. This CDR3 spans 16 amino acids. The CDR3 protein is CASSEAGQGEIYEQYF. The DNA for the CDR3 is TGTGCCAGCAGTGAAGCAGGTCAGGGGGAAATCTACGAGCAGTACTTC.

The genes are TRBV7-2 and TRBJ2-1; 7 nucleotides match TRBD2. The ends lost 4 bases at V and 3 bases at J; junction bases unmatched: 6. Looked up from germline, CDR1 is SGHTA and CDR2 is FQGNSA. This CDR3 contains 15 residues. Here the CDR3 reads CASSSSGGGYNEQFF. The CDR3 bases are TGTGCCAGCAGCTCTAGCGGTGGAGGCTACAATGAGCAGTTCTTC. Combining the CDR3 with reference TRBV7-2 and TRBJ2-1 gives the whole variable domain GAGVSQSPSNKVTEKGKDVELRCDPISGHTALYWYRQSLGQGLEFLIYFQGNSAPDKSGLPSDRFSAERTGGSVSTLTIQRTQQEDSAVYLCASSSSGGGYNEQFFGPGTRLTVL.

The chain combines TRBV13 with TRBJ1-2, with D uncertain. Germline values: CDR1 PRHDT, CDR2 FYEKMQ (reference sequence). The V end lost 4 bases, the J end lost 2 bases, and 5 bases lay between the germline ends. The CDR3 sequence is 12 residues long. The CDR3 is CASSSDNYGYTF. For the CDR3, the DNA is TGTGCCAGCAGCTCCGACAACTATGGCTACACCTTC.

This clone occurred once. The rearrangement joins TRBV2 to TRBJ2-7; TRBD1 agrees at 9 bases. The CDR3 sequence is 14 residues long. Trimming took 8 bases from V and 1 from J; bases not matched to a gene: 6. The germline CDR1 and CDR2 sequences are SNHLY and FYNNEI. CDR3 protein: CASGIDRGSYEQYF. The CDR3 DNA reads TGTGCCAGCGGTATCGACAGGGGGTCCTACGAGCAGTACTTC.

This chain uses TRBV14 with TRBJ2-1, with 15 bases aligning to TRBD2. Germline CDR1 is SGHDN and CDR2 is FVKESK. Germline trimming cut 3 bases from V and 4 bases from J; bases unmatched to any gene: 10. The length of the CDR3 is 19 residues. Here the CDR3 reads CASSHTLWTSGGGYNEQFF. CDR3 coding DNA: TGTGCCAGCAGCCACACACTATGGACTAGCGGGGGGGGTTACAATGAGCAGTTCTTC.

V is TRBV15 and J is TRBJ1-1; D is uncertain. This CDR3 spans 15 amino acids. The V gene lost 3 bases and the J gene lost 4 bases, with 15 bases spanning the gap. Germline CDR1 and CDR2: LNHNV and YYDKDF (reference sequence). The CDR3 region has the DNA TGTGCCACCAGCAGCATGTCTCGGCCGAGCACTGAAGCTTTCTTT. Translated: CATSSMSRPSTEAFF.

This chain joins TRBV5-1 and TRBJ1-2; D gene uncertain. The germline CDR1 and CDR2 sequences are SGHRS and YFSETQ. V was clipped by 3 bases and J by 2 bases, with 26 bases between them. The CDR3 sequence is 19 residues long. The CDR3 reads CASSWPREGSSNPNYGYTF. The CDR3 DNA reads as TGCGCCAGCAGCTGGCCGCGGGAGGGCTCATCAAACCCAAACTATGGCTACACCTTC.

The chain carries TRBV18 and TRBJ2-5; D is ambiguous. Trimming left V 2 bases short and J 0 bases short, with 10 bases between. The CDR3 sequence is 15 residues long. The germline gives CDR1 KGHSH, CDR2 LQKENI. CDR3 nucleotide sequence: TGTGCCAGCTCACCAAGGTCCGGGTACCAAGAGACCCAGTACTTC. It codes for CASSPRSGYQETQYF. Drawing the rest from reference TRBV18 and TRBJ2-5, the complete variable domain is NAGVMQNPRHLVRRRGQEARLRCSPMKGHSHVYWYRQLPEEGLKFMVYLQKENIIDESGMPKERFSAEFPKEGPSILRIQQVVRGDSAAYFCASSPRSGYQETQYFGPGTRLLVL.

This clone was recorded only once. This chain connects TRBV4-3 to TRBJ1-2, with D unresolved. Germline V gene sequence: CDR1 LGHNA, CDR2 YSLEER. The CDR3 covers 14 residues. Trimming cost V 0 bases and J 8 bases, with 13 bases left between them. CDR3 coding DNA: TGCGCCAGCAGCCAAGACGTCGGAGGCCAGGGCTACACCTTC. Translation gives CASSQDVGGQGYTF.

J is TRBJ2-5 and V is TRBV7-6; TRBD2 aligns across 15 bases. This CDR3 has 20 residues. The germline CDR1 and CDR2 sequences are SGHVS and FNYEAQ. V gave up 6 bases and J gave up 2 bases; unmatched junction bases: 16. The CDR3: CASRSRTSGGAESLQETQYF. CDR3 in DNA: TGTGCCAGCAGATCTAGGACTAGCGGGGGGGCCGAGTCTCTACAAGAGACCCAGTACTTC.

V is TRBV9 and J is TRBJ2-2, with 8 bases that match TRBD2. V lost 4 bases to trimming and J lost 0 bases; unmatched junction nucleotides: 8. In germline, CDR1 is SGDLS, CDR2 YYNGEE. The CDR3 is 17 residues long. CDR3 region: CASSPRGSGANTGELFF. CDR3 sequence (DNA): TGTGCCAGCAGCCCCCGGGGTAGCGGGGCGAACACCGGGGAGCTGTTTTTT.